This TCR beta chain came from a study of blood T cell repertoires in COVID-19. The CDR3 loop spans 16 amino acids. Germline CDR1 reads SGHKS; CDR2 reads YYEKEE (reference sequence). V lost 1 base and J lost 4; bases outside the gene matches: 8. Libraries were prepared by immunoSEQ multiplex PCR; TCRdb keeps only in-frame clonotypes and omits some of them. The table includes 200,000 to 250,000 clones, around nine tenths detected once. The J gene is TRBJ1-2, the V gene TRBV5-5, with TRBD1 matching 9 bases. The specimen was peripheral blood. The sequence came from a man aged 25-45 years with COVID-19, enrolled during active disease. The CDR3 spells CASSLWGGQGPYGYTF. DNA for the CDR3: TGTGCCAGCAGCTTGTGGGGAGGACAGGGGCCCTATGGCTACACCTTC.